The rows below give T cell receptor beta chains drawn from one sample of a study of blood T cell repertoires in COVID-19. Data came from immunoSEQ multiplex PCR; TCRdb stores just in-frame clones and leaves some out. The sample has 350,000 to 450,000 clones, around nine tenths seen once; the top ten hold about 7.1%. Sequenced input: peripheral blood. The source of these receptors is a woman aged 60-70 years with COVID-19, enrolled during active disease. CDR3s include the opening cysteine and the closing phenylalanine or tryptophan. The D gene is left open where the match is weak. A clone size is listed for some rows: how often the clone was seen (once, few, many), or a class if it is expanded.

-	TRBJ1-2	TRBV2	-	CASSEQGNYGYTF	TGTGCCAGCAGTGAACAGGGGAACTATGGCTACACCTTC
-	TRBJ1-2	TRBV7-2	-	CASSLSGTLYGYTF	TGTGCCAGCAGCTTAAGTGGGACTCTATATGGCTACACCTTC
TRBD2	TRBJ2-5	TRBV7-8	-	CASSSTSGGVDETQYF	TGTGCCAGCAGCTCAACTAGCGGGGGGGTTGATGAGACCCAGTACTTC
TRBD2	TRBJ2-7	TRBV5-1	-	CASKLAPPYEQYF	TGCGCCAGCAAACTAGCGCCTCCCTACGAGCAGTACTTC
TRBD1	TRBJ1-1	TRBV5-6	-	CASSPPRQGLAFF	TGTGCCAGCAGCCCCCCCAGACAGGGGTTAGCTTTCTTT
-	TRBJ2-2	TRBV5-1	-	CASSPTRDSNTGELFF	TGCGCCAGCAGCCCTACTCGAGATTCAAACACCGGGGAGCTGTTTTTT
-	TRBJ1-1	TRBV5-4	-	CASSYREWMNTEAFF	TGTGCCAGCAGTTACAGGGAGTGGATGAACACTGAAGCTTTCTTT
TRBD2	TRBJ2-5	TRBV7-3	many	CASSPPTSGAAQETQYF	TGTGCCAGCAGCCCGCCGACTAGCGGGGCGGCACAAGAGACCCAGTACTTC
TRBD1	TRBJ2-7	TRBV5-1	-	CASRDSYEQYF	TGCGCCAGCCGGGACAGCTACGAGCAGTACTTC
TRBD1	TRBJ2-7	TRBV15	-	CATSRGQGAGEEQYF	TGTGCCACCAGCAGAGGACAGGGGGCTGGTGAGGAGCAGTACTTC
TRBD1	TRBJ2-2	TRBV28	-	CASSLTGVGTGELFF	TGTGCCAGCAGTTTAACAGGGGTCGGCACCGGGGAGCTGTTTTTT
-	TRBJ2-7	TRBV5-1	-	CASRLDTYEQYF	TGCGCCAGCAGGCTAGATACCTACGAGCAGTACTTC
-	TRBJ1-2	TRBV5-6	-	CASSEPGTFGYTF	TGTGCCAGCAGCGAGCCCGGGACATTTGGCTACACCTTC
TRBD2	TRBJ2-7	TRBV9	-	CASSVGTSGAEEQYF	TGTGCCAGCAGCGTAGGGACTAGCGGGGCGGAAGAGCAGTACTTC
TRBD2	TRBJ2-1	TRBV11-2	-	CASSRQTSGGGDEQFF	TGTGCCAGCAGCCGCCAAACTAGCGGGGGGGGCGATGAGCAGTTCTTC
-	TRBJ1-2	TRBV2	-	CASSSGTIRNYGYTF	TGTGCCAGCAGTTCCGGGACAATCAGGAACTATGGCTACACCTTC
TRBD1	TRBJ2-7	TRBV7-9	-	CASSPPGTASVYEQYF	TGTGCCAGCAGCCCACCCGGGACAGCCTCGGTATACGAGCAGTACTTC
-	TRBJ1-1	TRBV14	-	CASSHLQEAFF	TGTGCCAGCAGCCATTTACAAGAAGCTTTCTTT
TRBD2	TRBJ2-5	TRBV24-1	-	CATSESGGAGETQYF	TGTGCCACCAGTGAGAGCGGGGGGGCCGGGGAGACCCAGTACTTC
TRBD1	TRBJ2-7	TRBV3-1/TRBV3-2	-	CASSPRGQYDYEQYF	TGTGCCAGCAGCCCCAGGGGGCAATATGACTACGAGCAGTACTTC
TRBD1	TRBJ1-4	TRBV18	-	CASSPQGDREKLFF	TGTGCCAGCTCACCCCAGGGGGATCGAGAAAAACTGTTTTTT
TRBD1	TRBJ1-4	TRBV9	-	CASSVGKKTGRKEKLFF	TGTGCCAGCAGCGTGGGGAAAAAGACAGGGCGAAAGGAAAAACTGTTTTTT
TRBD1	TRBJ1-2	TRBV27	few	CASKMTGYYGYTF	TGTGCCAGCAAAATGACAGGGTACTATGGCTACACCTTC
TRBD2	TRBJ2-3	TRBV7-2	-	CASSVRGGTDTQYF	TGTGCCAGCAGCGTGCGGGGGGGCACAGATACGCAGTATTTT
-	TRBJ1-1	TRBV18	-	CASSPTGGDTEAFF	TGTGCCAGCTCACCTACGGGCGGGGACACTGAAGCTTTCTTT
TRBD1	TRBJ2-3	TRBV6-6	-	CASRGTGSTDTQYF	TGTGCCAGTAGGGGGACAGGGAGCACAGATACGCAGTATTTT
-	TRBJ1-5	TRBV6-2/TRBV6-3	-	CASSYGKGGNQPQHF	TGTGCCAGCAGTTACGGCAAAGGCGGGAATCAGCCCCAGCATTTT
-	TRBJ1-3	TRBV6-6	-	CASSQDGYSGNTIYF	TGTGCCAGCAGTCAAGACGGGTACTCTGGAAACACCATATATTTT
TRBD2	TRBJ2-3	TRBV5-4	-	CASSPSGGSTDTQYF	TGTGCCAGCAGCCCTAGCGGGGGTAGCACAGATACGCAGTATTTT
TRBD2	TRBJ2-5	TRBV7-9	few	CASSLEIAGFAGEETQYF	TGTGCCAGCAGCTTAGAAATAGCGGGGTTTGCGGGGGAAGAGACCCAGTACTTC
TRBD1	TRBJ1-2	TRBV5-1	-	CASSLTDRGGYTF	TGCGCCAGCAGCTTGACCGACAGGGGAGGTTACACCTTC
TRBD1	TRBJ2-7	TRBV10-3	-	CAISLTDRDTTYEQYF	TGTGCCATCAGCCTCACCGACAGGGACACTACCTACGAGCAGTACTTC
-	TRBJ2-7	TRBV11-3	-	CASSRDYEQYF	TGTGCCAGCAGCCGGGATTACGAGCAGTACTTC
-	TRBJ1-1	TRBV19	-	CASRAVSNTEAFF	TGTGCCAGTAGGGCCGTCTCGAACACTGAAGCTTTCTTT
-	TRBJ2-1	TRBV21-1	-	CASKKLAGGNEQFF	TGTGCCAGCAAAAAACTAGCGGGGGGCAATGAGCAGTTCTTC
TRBD1	TRBJ1-6	TRBV19	-	CASSLRQGAQESPLHF	TGTGCCAGTAGTCTCCGACAGGGGGCGCAGGAATCACCCCTCCACTTT
-	TRBJ2-2	TRBV2	few	CASSRDYTGELFF	TGTGCCAGCAGCAGGGACTACACCGGGGAGCTGTTTTTT
-	TRBJ1-5	TRBV12-5	-	CASGRGGGSNQPQHF	TGTGCTAGTGGCCGGGGGGGAGGCAGCAATCAGCCCCAGCATTTT
TRBD1	TRBJ1-1	TRBV27	-	CASSQTTGPTEAFF	TGTGCCAGCAGCCAAACGACAGGGCCCACTGAAGCTTTCTTT
TRBD2	TRBJ2-3	TRBV7-7	-	CASSVGTSGGDTQYF	TGTGCCAGCAGCGTAGGGACTAGCGGGGGAGATACGCAGTATTTT
-	TRBJ1-4	TRBV7-9	few	CASSLDIGEKLFF	TGTGCCAGCAGCTTAGATATCGGGGAAAAACTGTTTTTT
-	TRBJ1-1	TRBV12-3/TRBV12-4	-	CASSFDLGAEAFF	TGTGCCAGCAGTTTCGACCTAGGGGCTGAAGCTTTCTTT
-	TRBJ1-3	TRBV5-4	-	CASSRTVPSAIYF	TGTGCCAGCAGCCGAACGGTCCCATCGGCCATATATTTT
-	TRBJ1-4	TRBV19	-	CASSPSRAGAGEKLFF	TGTGCCAGTAGTCCGTCAAGGGCAGGGGCGGGTGAAAAACTGTTTTTT